This T cell receptor (beta chain) comes out of a study of human T cells and chemical hapten exposure. Study-wide background: Diphenylcyclopropenone was applied weekly to patients' scalps across the roughly 23-week study. A patient group, mainly female, showed alopecia areata, totalis or universalis.

The time point denotes: pre-sensitization, week 0. Treatment meaning: therapeutic diphenylcyclopropenone sensitization with weekly scalp DPC. There are 14 residues in the CDR3. Germline V gene lookup returns CDR1 SGDLS and CDR2 YYNGEE. V was clipped by 0 bases and J by 5 bases, with 11 bases between them. Library preparation tagged each individual cDNA molecule with a unique molecular identifier. Authors' processing steps: With a range of roughly 23,224 to 690,600, the median per sample was around 96,000 TCRs. TCRdb processed the RACE reads anew with MiXCR; each CDR3 protein has one entry. These V and J calls derive from TCRdb rather than the authors' analysis. The sample has more than 250,000 distinct CDR3 sequences; around 7.3% are singletons.

The chain carries TRBV9 and TRBJ2-5, with D possibly TRBD2 on 6 matching bases. The sequence was collected from a man aged 18 to 35 with alopecia areata. Some clones in this sample may be carry-over from other donors' samples. The sequencing here drew on whole blood, taken in connection with sensitization to the hapten diphenylcyclopropenone (DPC). CDR3 sequence reads: CASSVVAGRETQYF. The CDR3 nucleotides are TGTGCCAGCAGCGTAGTGGCGGGACGGGAGACCCAGTACTTC.